A selection of T cell receptor beta chains follows, all from one sample in a study of glioma-infiltrating T cells after dendritic cell vaccination. Assay: immunoSEQ multiplex PCR; the TCRdb copy retains only in-frame clones and omits some. The sample holds around 67,000 clones, around 81% seen once. The sample here was blood, taken before dendritic cell vaccination. The receptors shown here come from a human donor with glioblastoma. Each CDR3 is given with its conserved first and last residue. The D gene is left open where the match is weak. Expanded clones get a size class; other rows say once, few or many, or leave the size out.

J,V,size,D,CDR3,DNA
TRBJ1-5,TRBV30,NA,TRBD1,CAWSQQGVNQPQHF,TGTGCCTGGAGTCAACAGGGGGTCAATCAGCCCCAGCATTTT
TRBJ2-1,TRBV19,once,TRBD2,CASSSFLAGGENNEQFF,TGTGCCAGTAGTTCTTTCCTAGCGGGGGGGGAAAACAATGAGCAGTTCTTC
TRBJ1-1,TRBV6-5,NA,NA,CASSYGQLTKNTEAFF,TGTGCCAGCAGTTACGGACAGCTGACAAAGAACACTGAAGCTTTCTTT
TRBJ2-7,TRBV6-5,NA,NA,CASSYSGGFYEQYF,TGTGCCAGCAGTTACTCAGGCGGGTTCTACGAGCAGTACTTC
TRBJ1-4,TRBV29-1,NA,TRBD1,CSARSGGGEKLFF,TGCAGCGCCAGGTCAGGGGGCGGTGAAAAACTGTTTTTT
TRBJ2-5,TRBV18,NA,NA,CASSPAETQYF,TGTGCCAGCTCACCAGCGGAGACCCAGTACTTC
TRBJ2-5,TRBV7-8,NA,NA,CASSLSTETQYF,TGTGCCAGCAGCCTAAGCACCGAGACCCAGTACTTC
TRBJ1-4,TRBV7-9,NA,NA,CASSLNEKLFF,TGTGCCTCGAGCCTCAATGAAAAACTGTTTTTT
TRBJ1-4,TRBV9,NA,NA,CASSSRFGTNEKLFF,TGTGCCAGCAGCAGCCGGTTTGGAACTAATGAAAAACTGTTTTTT
TRBJ1-4,TRBV5-1,NA,NA,CASSPGGRHEKLFF,TGCGCCAGCAGCCCCGGGGGGCGGCATGAAAAACTGTTTTTT
TRBJ2-7,TRBV6-5,NA,TRBD1,CASSYLGTDPYEQYF,TGTGCCAGCAGTTACTTAGGGACAGACCCCTACGAGCAGTACTTC
TRBJ1-2,TRBV7-9,once,TRBD1,CASSSLLQGGFYYGYTF,TGTGCCAGCAGCTCGTTACTACAGGGGGGCTTTTACTATGGCTACACCTTC
TRBJ1-2,TRBV7-2,few,NA,CASSQSLNTGGYTF,TGTGCCAGCAGCCAATCGCTAAACACAGGGGGCTACACCTTC
TRBJ2-1,TRBV2,NA,NA,CASILPRGPSYNEQFF,TGTGCCAGCATTTTACCGCGGGGTCCCTCCTACAATGAGCAGTTCTTC
TRBJ1-5,TRBV11-2,NA,TRBD1,CASSRDREGNQPQHF,TGTGCCAGCAGCCGGGACAGGGAGGGGAATCAGCCCCAGCATTTT
TRBJ1-1,TRBV4-1,NA,NA,CASSPGPPGVVAFF,TGCGCCAGCAGCCCGGGACCACCAGGGGTGGTCGCTTTCTTT
TRBJ1-6,TRBV7-2,NA,NA,CASSLEGGGFGSPLHF,TGTGCCAGCAGCTTAGAAGGGGGAGGGTTCGGGTCACCCCTCCACTTT
TRBJ2-1,TRBV30,NA,NA,CAWSVRSSSSYNEQFF,TGTGCCTGGAGTGTACGTTCTTCGAGCTCCTACAATGAGCAGTTCTTC
TRBJ2-6,TRBV5-4,NA,TRBD1,CASSSGTGRPGANVLTF,TGTGCCAGCAGTTCCGGGACAGGGAGACCTGGGGCCAACGTCCTGACTTTC
TRBJ2-3,TRBV9,few,TRBD2,CASSVTSSGASTDTQYF,TGTGCCAGCAGCGTAACGTCTAGCGGTGCTAGCACAGATACGCAGTATTTT